This TCR beta chain was sequenced for a study of blood T cell repertoires in COVID-19. The authors' processing: From reference gene primer amplification, estimates of nucleated cell counts were derived. Sequencing used immunoSEQ multiplex PCR; TCRdb keeps in-frame clones, though not all of them. V and J calls and clone size are those listed in that table; D and trimming were worked out from the DNA. The table shows some 250,000 clones, with about 80% occurring only once. CDR1 is ENHRY, CDR2 SYGVKD, per germline. The CDR3 runs 15 residues. V was pared by 5 bases and J by 1 base, with 14 bases between. Study members were between about 18 and 100 years old and lived in 25 or so US regions. In this sample, this clone turned up once.

The material sequenced was PBMCs or T cells enriched from blood (not recorded which). The sequence was collected from a man aged 35-49 years who had recovered from COVID-19. V gene TRBV10-3 combines with J gene TRBJ1-1, with D unresolved. The CDR3 sequence: CAISTDGNKNTEAFF. The CDR3 DNA reads TGTGCCATCAGTACGGACGGGAATAAGAACACTGAAGCTTTCTTT.